These 9 T cell receptor beta chains came from one sample sequenced in a study of T cell changes during pregnancy in multiple sclerosis. Sequenced by immunoSEQ multiplex PCR; TCRdb stores in-frame clones only, minus some. The repertoire holds around 100,000 clones, with 75% to 95% as singletons. Specimen: peripheral blood, collected in the second trimester of pregnancy. The receptor set was obtained from a female donor with multiple sclerosis, enrolled in a pregnancy study.

The J gene is TRBJ2-1, the V gene TRBV9; TRBD1 might be the D (5 bases). The CDR3 is 12 amino acids. Germline loops: CDR1 SGDLS, CDR2 YYNGEE. Trimming took 0 bases from V and 9 from J, leaving 7 bases between them. The CDR3 DNA is TGTGCCAGCAGCGTAGGGGGCGGTGAGCAGTTCTTC. Its protein is CASSVGGGEQFF.

The rearrangement links TRBV6-4 to TRBJ2-1; D remains ambiguous. Germline lookup yields CDR1 MRHNA and CDR2 SNTAGT. CDR3 length: 13 amino acids. V was cut by 6 bases and J by 6 bases, with 12 bases left in between. CDR3 region: CASSRLTGNEQFF. CDR3 nucleotide sequence: TGTGCCAGCAGCCGCCTCACGGGCAATGAGCAGTTCTTC.

The CDR3 region is CASSPSSGKDTGELFF. CDR3 sequence (DNA): TGTGCCAGCAGCCCCTCTAGCGGGAAAGACACCGGGGAGCTGTTTTTT. This chain joins TRBV7-9 and TRBJ2-2; 9 positions agree with TRBD2. V lost 5 bases to trimming and J lost 3 bases; unmatched junction nucleotides: 7. Looked up from germline, CDR1 is SEHNR and CDR2 is FQNEAQ (reference sequence). The CDR3 has 16 amino acids.

This chain connects TRBV12-5 to TRBJ2-1, with 10 positions matching TRBD1. Trimming at V came to 6 bases and at J to 3 bases, leaving 2 bases not matched to a gene. This CDR3 spans 14 amino acids. Germline lookup yields CDR1 LGHNT and CDR2 FRNRAP. The CDR3 reads CASGRDRGYNEQFF. CDR3 in DNA: TGTGCTAGTGGGCGGGACAGGGGCTACAATGAGCAGTTCTTC.

The rearrangement links TRBV2 to TRBJ2-4, with TRBD1 matching 7 bases. CDR1 is SNHLY, CDR2 FYNNEI, per germline. The CDR3 is 16 amino acids. J gave up 2 bases and V 8 bases, and 12 bases lay outside the gene matches. CDR3 coding DNA: TGTGCCAGCCATTCGACCGGACAGGTCACCAAAAACATTCAGTACTTC. This codes for CASHSTGQVTKNIQYF.

The rearrangement links TRBV9 to TRBJ2-1, with 15 bases fitting TRBD2. Germline V gene data show CDR1 as SGDLS and CDR2 as YYNGEE. V lost 2 bases to trimming and J lost 6 bases; unmatched junction nucleotides: 3. This CDR3 is built from 16 residues. CDR3 sequence: CASSVRTSGRVNEQFF. The DNA for the CDR3 is TGTGCCAGCAGCGTCCGGACTAGCGGGAGGGTCAATGAGCAGTTCTTC.

The chain couples TRBV29-1 to TRBJ2-7; the match to TRBD1 covers 9 bases. V lost 6 bases, J lost 4 bases, and 7 bases stayed unmatched. There are 13 residues in the CDR3. Germline CDR1 reads SQVTM; CDR2 reads ANQGSEA. The CDR3 protein is CSVGTGTVYEQYF. The CDR3 bases are TGCAGCGTAGGGACAGGGACTGTTTACGAGCAGTACTTC.

The rearrangement joins TRBV5-1 to TRBJ2-7; D perhaps matches TRBD2 (5 bases). Germline lookup yields CDR1 SGHRS and CDR2 YFSETQ. The CDR3 is 16 amino acids. Trimming shortened V by 0 bases and J by 0 bases, and 13 bases separated the two germline ends. The CDR3 DNA reads TGCGCCAGCAGCTTGGGAGGGCTTTACCGCTCCTACGAGCAGTACTTC. This encodes CASSLGGLYRSYEQYF.

The chain combines TRBV6-1 with TRBJ2-5; D is possibly TRBD2 (5 bases). The germline CDR1 and CDR2 sequences are MNHNS and SASEGT. V lost 0 bases, J lost 7 bases, and 6 bases lay in between. The CDR3 runs 12 residues. The DNA of the CDR3 is TGTGCCAGCAGTGAAGCCGGAGGGACCCAGTACTTC. Translating gives CASSEAGGTQYF.